Sequencing of this T cell receptor (beta chain) was carried out in a study of T cell repertoires in cytomegalovirus infection. J was trimmed by 3 bases and V by 6 bases; bases with no gene match: 11. The germline V gene has CDR1 DFQATT and CDR2 SNEGSKA (reference sequence). The CDR3 spans 15 residues. Points on this clonotype: What it binds is unknown.

In TCRdb, the reads were re-called with MiXCR into one record per CDR3 protein. The sample records 400,000 to 600,000 distinct CDR3 sequences, about 42% being singletons. Regarding the study as a whole: Carriage of CMV together with the relevant HLA was identifiable through cumulative public TCR beta family frequency. The ex vivo response was dominated by HLA-C-restricted CMV-specific TCR beta clonotypes.

The sequence derives from a human donor in good health (CMV status not recorded). Some clones in this sample may be carry-over from other donors' samples. This specimen was cultured PBMCs, taken from culture after CMV antigen stimulation. V usage is TRBV20-1 and J usage is TRBJ2-7, with 10 bases fitting TRBD2. CDR3 in DNA: TGCAGTGCAAACCCCCGGACTAGCGGAAACTACGAGCAGTACTTC. It yields the protein CSANPRTSGNYEQYF.